The 17 T cell receptor beta chains presented below share a single source sample, sequenced in a study of blood T cell repertoires in COVID-19. Profiled with immunoSEQ multiplex PCR; TCRdb holds only in-frame clones, not every one. The sample lists some 120,000 clones; roughly 84% were seen once. Material for sequencing was peripheral blood. The receptors derive from a woman older than 75 with acute or convalescent COVID-19.

The V gene is TRBV19, the J gene TRBJ1-2; TRBD1 matches at 7 bases. CDR3 length: 12 amino acids. The V segment lost 6 bases and the J segment 8 bases; nucleotides outside the gene matches: 6. The V gene's germline CDR1 is LNHDA and CDR2 SQIVND (reference sequence). In nucleotides, the CDR3 is TGTGCCAGTAGGACAGGGACGGGGGGCTACACCTTC. Translation gives CASRTGTGGYTF. The complete variable domain, with remaining parts taken from reference TRBV19 and TRBJ1-2, reads DGGITQSPKYLFRKEGQNVTLSCEQNLNHDAMYWYRQDPGQGLRLIYYSQIVNDFQKGDIAEGYSVSREKKESFPLTVTSAQKNPTAFYLCASRTGTGGYTFGSGTRLTVV.

A single count supports this clone. The gene calls are TRBV10-3 and TRBJ1-5; 10 positions agree with TRBD1. The CDR3 spans 17 residues. J was trimmed by 7 bases and V by 4 bases; bases with no gene match: 13. Germline loops: CDR1 ENHRY, CDR2 SYGVKD. CDR3 bases: TGTGCCATCAGTGCGGGTAGACAGGGGGCGGTTCCACAGCCCCAGCATTTT. Translating it yields CAISAGRQGAVPQPQHF.

This clone came up once. The chain employs TRBV6-2 or TRBV6-3 and TRBJ2-5; 11 nucleotides align to TRBD2. CDR3 length: 15 amino acids. Trimming took 7 bases from V and 5 from J; bases not matched to a gene: 9. Germline V gene sequence: CDR1 MNHEY, CDR2 SVGEGT. This CDR3 is CASNPSGTSGETQYF. Here the CDR3 DNA reads TGTGCCAGCAACCCCTCCGGGACTAGCGGTGAGACCCAGTACTTC.

This sequence joins TRBV5-1 and TRBJ2-3; tentative D call: TRBD2 (6 bases). V was cut by 6 bases and J by 0 bases, with 11 bases left in between. This CDR3 is 14 amino acids long. CDR1 and CDR2 (germline): SGHRS, YFSETQ. In nucleotides, the CDR3 is TGCGCCAGCACCAAGCGGGCTAGCACAGATACGCAGTATTTT. It is translated as CASTKRASTDTQYF.

The chain carries TRBV19 and TRBJ2-7, with D unclear. With 1 base removed from V and 7 bases from J, the gap between germline ends came to 11 bases. The CDR3 is 13 residues long. Germline V gene lookup returns CDR1 LNHDA and CDR2 SQIVND (reference sequence). CDR3 bases: TGTGCCAGTAGTATAGTGGTGCACGGGGAGCAGTACTTC. It is translated as CASSIVVHGEQYF.

V is TRBV5-1 and J is TRBJ2-7, with 7 bases aligning to TRBD1. V was pared by 8 bases and J by 0 bases, with 5 bases of the junction left unmatched. This CDR3 is built from 13 residues. CDR1 is SGHRS and CDR2 is YFSETQ in the germline V gene. The CDR3 sequence: CASMDRSSYEQYF. The CDR3, as DNA: TGCGCCAGTATGGACAGGAGCTCCTACGAGCAGTACTTC.

The genes are TRBV11-3 and TRBJ1-1, with 7 positions matching TRBD1. Germline CDR1 SGHNT, CDR2 YENEEA. The CDR3 is 13 residues long. V lost 5 bases and J lost 4; bases outside the gene matches: 4. The CDR3 loop is CASSTSGGTEAFF. The CDR3 coding sequence is TGTGCCAGCAGCACCTCAGGGGGCACTGAAGCTTTCTTT.

This rearrangement joins TRBV2 to TRBJ2-4; a weak D match, TRBD1 (7 bases). Germline lookup yields CDR1 SNHLY and CDR2 FYNNEI. This CDR3 has 13 amino acids. Deletions cut 6 bases from V and 6 bases from J, with 12 bases between. CDR3 nucleotides: TGTGCCAGCAGCTGGAGGGACAGAAACATTCAGTACTTC. This translates into CASSWRDRNIQYF.

This clone was seen just once. The chain couples TRBV3-1 (or the pseudogene TRBV3-2) to TRBJ1-1; maybe TRBD1 (5 bases). V lost 3 bases, J lost 10 bases, and 15 bases lay in between. The CDR3 has 13 amino acids. Germline assignment: CDR1 LGHDT and CDR2 YNNKEL (reference sequence). CDR3: CASSHTRDSGAFF. The CDR3 nucleotides read TGTGCCAGCAGCCACACCCGGGACTCTGGAGCTTTCTTT.

Details on this clone: This CDR3 is also generated by other DNA sequences in the sample. V and J are TRBV7-2 and TRBJ2-5; a possible D gene is TRBD1 (6 bases). Looked up from germline, CDR1 is SGHTA and CDR2 is FQGNSA. Between the trimmed V and J ends, which lost 3 bases and 1 base, there was a span of 6 bases. This CDR3 has 13 amino acids. The CDR3 bases are TGTGCCAGCAGCTTCAGGGGCCAAGAGACCCAGTACTTC. Protein sequence: CASSFRGQETQYF.

This chain connects TRBV4-3 to TRBJ2-7; D gene ambiguous. The V end was cut by 0 bases, the J end by 0 bases, with 12 bases between. Germline V CDR1 and CDR2: LGHNA, YSLEER. This CDR3 spans 16 amino acids. In DNA form, the CDR3 reads TGCGCCAGCAGCCAAGATAGCCTTAGGAGCTCCTACGAGCAGTACTTC. Residues: CASSQDSLRSSYEQYF.

At least ten counts were recorded for this clone. V and J are TRBV7-9 and TRBJ2-1; TRBD2 aligns across 13 bases. The CDR3 has 19 residues. The V gene's germline CDR1 is SEHNR and CDR2 FQNEAQ (reference sequence). With V trimmed by 5 bases and J by 1 base, 11 bases remained unmatched. CDR3: CASSTRLAGGKVSYNEQFF. CDR3 DNA sequence: TGTGCCAGCAGCACCCGACTAGCGGGGGGTAAGGTGTCCTACAATGAGCAGTTCTTC.

The rearrangement links TRBV6-6 to TRBJ1-2; TRBD1 matches 12 bases. V lost 5 bases, J lost 5 bases, and 9 bases stayed unmatched. The CDR3 has 16 amino acids. Germline assignment: CDR1 MNHNY and CDR2 SVGAGI (reference sequence). The CDR3, as DNA: TGTGCCAGCAGTCCTGCTGGGACAGGGGGCGGTTATGGCTACACCTTC. As protein: CASSPAGTGGGYGYTF.

This chain links TRBV27 with TRBJ2-7, with 7 bases lining up with TRBD1. V trimming: 5 bases; J trimming: 0 bases; junction bases outside the gene matches: 4. Germline V lookup: CDR1 MNHEY, CDR2 SMNVEV (reference sequence). This CDR3 spans 14 amino acids. The CDR3 is CASSQRDSSYEQYF. For the CDR3, the DNA is TGTGCCAGCAGTCAGAGGGACAGCTCCTACGAGCAGTACTTC.

This clone was observed a handful of times. The genes are TRBV5-1 and TRBJ2-1, with 7 bases fitting TRBD1. There are 16 residues in the CDR3. Per the germline V gene, CDR1 is SGHRS and CDR2 is YFSETQ. With V trimmed by 0 bases and J by 0 bases, 3 bases remained unmatched. This CDR3 reads CASSLATGVSYNEQFF. The CDR3 region has the DNA TGCGCCAGCAGCTTGGCCACAGGGGTCTCCTACAATGAGCAGTTCTTC.

This chain joins TRBV7-6 and TRBJ1-2; the D is unclear. The CDR3 runs 15 residues. V lost 0 bases and J 4 bases, leaving 12 bases between the germline ends. The germline V gene has CDR1 SGHVS and CDR2 FNYEAQ. The CDR3: CASSLADGIGYGYTF. For the CDR3, the DNA is TGTGCCAGCAGCTTAGCGGACGGGATTGGCTATGGCTACACCTTC. Drawing the rest from reference TRBV7-6 and TRBJ1-2, the complete variable domain is GAGVSQSPRYKVTKRGQDVALRCDPISGHVSLYWYRQALGQGPEFLTYFNYEAQQDKSGLPNDRFSAERPEGSISTLTIQRTEQRDSAMYRCASSLADGIGYGYTFGSGTRLTVV.

This sequence joins TRBV4-1 and TRBJ2-7; D perhaps matches TRBD2 (5 bases). Trimming removed 0 bases at V and 4 bases at J, with 16 bases between. CDR1 is MGHRA and CDR2 is YSYEKL in the germline V gene. The CDR3 covers 16 residues. The CDR3 loop reads CASSQEPSRGSYEQYF. The CDR3 DNA reads TGCGCCAGCAGCCAAGAACCGTCGAGAGGGAGTTACGAGCAGTACTTC.